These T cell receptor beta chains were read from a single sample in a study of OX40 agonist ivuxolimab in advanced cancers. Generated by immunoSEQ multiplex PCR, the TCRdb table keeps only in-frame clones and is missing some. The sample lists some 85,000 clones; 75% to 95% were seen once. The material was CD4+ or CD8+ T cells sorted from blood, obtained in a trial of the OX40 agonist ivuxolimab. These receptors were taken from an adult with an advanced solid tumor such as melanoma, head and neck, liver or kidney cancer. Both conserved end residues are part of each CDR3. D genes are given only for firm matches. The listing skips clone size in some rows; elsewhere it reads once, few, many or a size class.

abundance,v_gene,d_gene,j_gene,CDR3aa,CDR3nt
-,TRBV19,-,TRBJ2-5,CASSPLRHPAGETQYF,TGTGCCAGTAGTCCCCTCCGGCACCCCGCGGGAGAGACCCAGTACTTC
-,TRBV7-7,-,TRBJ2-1,CASSLKLNNEQFF,TGTGCTAGCAGCTTGAAACTTAACAATGAGCAGTTCTTC
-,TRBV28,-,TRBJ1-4,CASSTQVGEKLFF,TGTGCCAGCAGCACCCAGGTTGGTGAAAAACTGTTTTTT
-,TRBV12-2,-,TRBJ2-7,CASLGPGTYEQYF,TGTGCAAGTCTGGGCCCGGGGACCTACGAGCAGTACTTC
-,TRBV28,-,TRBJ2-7,CASSRTDTRDGYF,TGTGCCAGCAGTAGAACGGACACCCGGGATGGGTACTTC
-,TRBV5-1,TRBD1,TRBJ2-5,CASSSLPGQGLETQYF,TGCGCCAGCAGCTCGTTACCGGGACAGGGGTTAGAGACCCAGTACTTC
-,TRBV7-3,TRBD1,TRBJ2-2,CASSPTGGTGELFF,TGTGCCAGCAGCCCAACAGGGGGCACCGGGGAGCTGTTTTTT
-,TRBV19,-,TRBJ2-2,CASSIRTSLNTGELFF,TGTGCCAGTAGTATCAGGACTTCCCTGAACACCGGGGAGCTGTTTTTT
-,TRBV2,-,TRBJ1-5,CASRGSGSNQPQHF,TGTGCCAGCAGGGGTTCAGGGAGCAATCAGCCCCAGCATTTT
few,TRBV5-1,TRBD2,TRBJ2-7,CASSPTGGSYEQYF,TGCGCCAGCAGCCCTACGGGGGGATCCTACGAGCAGTACTTC
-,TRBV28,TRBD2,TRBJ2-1,CASSPLAVSSYNEQFF,TGTGCCAGCAGTCCTCTAGCGGTGAGCTCCTACAATGAGCAGTTCTTC
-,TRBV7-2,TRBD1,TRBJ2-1,CASSDPGGPSYNVQFF,TGTGCCAGCAGCGATCCAGGGGGCCCTAGCTACAATGTGCAGTTCTTC
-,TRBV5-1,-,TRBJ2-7,CASRPDSAVYEQYF,TGCGCCAGCAGGCCGGACAGTGCGGTCTACGAGCAGTACTTC
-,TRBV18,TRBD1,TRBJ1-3,CASSLRGPGNTIYF,TGTGCCAGCTCACTCAGGGGGCCCGGAAACACCATATATTTT
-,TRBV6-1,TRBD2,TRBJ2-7,CASRVGTNYEQYF,TGTGCCAGCAGGGTCGGGACTAACTACGAGCAGTACTTC
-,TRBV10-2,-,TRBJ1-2,CASGNREDYGYTF,TGCGCCAGCGGTAACAGGGAGGACTATGGCTACACCTTC
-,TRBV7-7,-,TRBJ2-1,CASSPEHQGNEQFF,TGTGCTAGCAGCCCCGAACATCAGGGCAATGAGCAGTTCTTC
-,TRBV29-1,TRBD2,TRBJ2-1,CSVAPGLVSYNEQFF,TGCAGCGTGGCACCGGGACTAGTCTCCTACAATGAGCAGTTCTTC
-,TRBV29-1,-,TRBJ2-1,CSAIQLGSDNEQFF,TGCAGCGCAATTCAACTGGGGAGTGACAATGAGCAGTTCTTC
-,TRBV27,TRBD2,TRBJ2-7,CASSGAAGAGLQQYF,TGTGCCAGCAGTGGGGCAGCGGGAGCGGGCTTACAGCAGTACTTC
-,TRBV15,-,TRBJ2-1,CATSSPAGTFSYNEQFF,TGTGCCACCAGCAGCCCGGCGGGGACTTTCTCCTACAATGAGCAGTTCTTC
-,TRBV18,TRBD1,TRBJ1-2,CASSPPGQTNYGYTF,TGTGCCAGCTCACCGCCGGGACAGACTAACTATGGCTACACCTTC
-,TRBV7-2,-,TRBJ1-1,CASSSVGGNTEAFF,TGTGCCAGCAGCTCCGTCGGTGGAAACACTGAAGCTTTCTTT
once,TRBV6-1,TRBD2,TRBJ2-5,CALHMNGGRRAQYF,TGTGCCTTACATATGAACGGGGGGAGGAGGGCCCAGTACTTC
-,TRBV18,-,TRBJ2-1,CASSPPRAGGDEQFF,TGTGCCAGCTCACCACCGAGGGCAGGTGGGGATGAGCAGTTCTTC
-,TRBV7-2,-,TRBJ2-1,CASSFVPGPLNEQFF,TGTGCCAGCAGCTTCGTACCCGGGCCGCTCAATGAGCAGTTCTTC
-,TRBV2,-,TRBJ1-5,CASSEGGAQPQHF,TGTGCCAGCAGTGAAGGGGGGGCCCAGCCCCAGCATTTT
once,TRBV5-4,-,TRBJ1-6,CASGRVGGSYNSPLHF,TGTGCCAGCGGGAGGGTGGGAGGTTCCTATAATTCACCCCTCCACTTT